This T cell receptor (beta chain) was identified in a study of OX40 agonist ivuxolimab in advanced cancers. Concerning this clone itself: Its antigen is unidentified.

The CDR3 totals 19 residues. The germline V gene encodes CDR1 LNHNV and CDR2 YYDKDF (reference sequence). V lost 1 base and J lost 2, with 21 bases in between. The table came from immunoSEQ multiplex PCR; TCRdb's copy has only in-frame clones and leaves some out. The data show roughly 89,000 clones, about 86% seen once. Whole-study results and caveats: On average, CD8+ T cells had more expanded clones than CD4+.

The source was CD4+ or CD8+ T cells sorted from blood, collected in a trial of the OX40 agonist ivuxolimab. The receptor's source is an adult with an advanced solid tumor such as melanoma, head and neck, liver or kidney cancer. The V and J genes are TRBV15 and TRBJ1-5, with D uncertain. The CDR3 sequence is CATSRASPGSQGGNQPQHF. The CDR3 nucleotides read TGTGCCACCAGCAGAGCCTCTCCCGGGTCCCAAGGAGGCAATCAGCCCCAGCATTTT.